Each of the 4 T cell receptor beta chains below was sequenced from the same sample in a study of T cell changes during pregnancy in multiple sclerosis. Some clones are missing from TCRdb's copy, which holds only in-frame ones; the method was immunoSEQ multiplex PCR. The sample consists of tens of thousands of clones, around 93% of them appearing once. Sample: CD4+ T cells from peripheral blood mononuclear cells, taken after pregnancy. The receptors come from a female donor with multiple sclerosis, enrolled in a pregnancy study.

The chain has TRBV7-2 and TRBJ2-1; tentative D call: TRBD2 (5 bases). This CDR3 comprises 12 residues. The V gene lost 4 bases and the J gene lost 13 bases, with 14 bases spanning the gap. Germline values: CDR1 SGHTA, CDR2 FQGNSA. Here the CDR3 DNA reads TGTGCCAGCAGCTACGCGGGCCTAGGCCAGTTCTTC. Protein product: CASSYAGLGQFF. The full variable domain, in which reference TRBV7-2 and TRBJ2-1 provide the parts outside the CDR3, is GAGVSQSPSNKVTEKGKDVELRCDPISGHTALYWYRQSLGQGLEFLIYFQGNSAPDKSGLPSDRFSAERTGGSVSTLTIQRTQQEDSAVYLCASSYAGLGQFFGPGTRLTVL.

The V call is TRBV29-1, the J call TRBJ2-1; weak D call: TRBD2 (6 bases). The germline V and J ends were trimmed by 4 bases and 6 bases, with 10 bases remaining between them. CDR1 is SQVTM and CDR2 is ANQGSEA in the germline V gene. There are 12 residues in the CDR3. Here the CDR3 reads CSVVEGFNEQFF. DNA of the CDR3: TGCAGCGTTGTGGAGGGTTTCAATGAGCAGTTCTTC.

V and J are TRBV19 and TRBJ1-3, with D perhaps matching TRBD1 (5 bases). CDR1 and CDR2 from the germline V gene are LNHDA and SQIVND (reference sequence). V lost 4 bases and J lost 0, with 10 bases in between. The CDR3 is 15 amino acids. For the CDR3, the DNA is TGTGCCAGTAGTACCACAGGCCTCTCTGGAAACACCATATATTTT. It yields the protein CASSTTGLSGNTIYF.

This sequence joins TRBV27 and TRBJ2-7, with D possibly TRBD2 on 5 matching bases. Germline V lookup: CDR1 MNHEY, CDR2 SMNVEV (reference sequence). This CDR3 contains 17 residues. V lost 5 bases to trimming and J lost 2 bases, with 22 bases between them. The CDR3, as DNA: TGTGCCAGCAGTCCCCCCGGTAGGACTCAGCATGCCTACGAGCAGTACTTC. Amino acids: CASSPPGRTQHAYEQYF.